These 25 T cell receptor beta chains were sequenced from one sample in a study of siplizumab effects on memory and regulatory T cells. This table comes from immunoSEQ multiplex PCR, and its TCRdb copy is limited to in-frame clones, with some not included. The sample has some 100,000 clones; approximately 94% are singletons. The source material was Tregs sorted from blood. Receptors originate from a human donor in good health.

The chain joins TRBV2 to TRBJ2-3, with D tentatively TRBD2 (6 bases). V was clipped by 8 bases and J by 2 bases, with 11 bases between them. Germline V gene lookup returns CDR1 SNHLY and CDR2 FYNNEI. The CDR3 totals 13 residues. CDR3 region: CASDLRDTDTQYF. The CDR3 DNA follows: TGTGCCAGCGATCTGCGGGACACAGATACGCAGTATTTT.

The V gene is TRBV9, the J gene TRBJ2-3; 7 nucleotides line up with TRBD2. There are 17 residues in the CDR3. J was trimmed by 0 bases and V by 2 bases; bases with no gene match: 9. CDR1 is SGDLS, CDR2 YYNGEE, per germline. The DNA of the CDR3 is TGTGCCAGCAGCGTTCGGGAGCGGGGTGCTAGCACAGATACGCAGTATTTT. It specifies CASSVRERGASTDTQYF.

The J gene is TRBJ2-1, the V gene TRBV27, with D perhaps matching TRBD1 (6 bases). Germline CDR1 and CDR2: MNHEY and SMNVEV (reference sequence). There are 16 residues in the CDR3. Trimming pared 8 bases from V and 0 bases from J, leaving 17 bases between. DNA for the CDR3: TGTGCCAGCCTTACAAGGGGGAAAAGCTCCTACAATGAGCAGTTCTTC. Amino acids: CASLTRGKSSYNEQFF.

The rearrangement uses TRBV10-2 and TRBJ1-1, with TRBD1 matching 10 bases. Germline values: CDR1 WSHSY, CDR2 SAAADI. With 7 bases clipped from V and 10 bases from J, the junction kept 9 bases outside the gene matches. The CDR3 is 13 residues long. CDR3 sequence reads: CASTPGQGRRAFF. The CDR3 region has the DNA TGCGCCAGCACCCCGGGACAGGGGCGCAGAGCTTTCTTT.

The chain joins TRBV18 to TRBJ1-1, with 7 bases identical to TRBD1. V was pared by 3 bases and J by 0 bases, with 13 bases of the junction left unmatched. The CDR3 spans 18 residues. The germline gives CDR1 KGHSH, CDR2 LQKENI. The CDR3 DNA sequence: TGTGCCAGCTCACCCGGAGGGGGCATCAAGAGGGTGAACACTGAAGCTTTCTTT. Protein: CASSPGGGIKRVNTEAFF. The full variable domain, with the rest looked up from reference TRBV18 and TRBJ1-1, is NAGVMQNPRHLVRRRGQEARLRCSPMKGHSHVYWYRQLPEEGLKFMVYLQKENIIDESGMPKERFSAEFPKEGPSILRIQQVVRGDSAAYFCASSPGGGIKRVNTEAFFGQGTRLTVV.

The chain employs TRBV28 and TRBJ1-1; D not resolved. Trimming shortened V by 5 bases and J by 3 bases, and 13 bases separated the two germline ends. Germline V CDR1 and CDR2: MDHEN, SYDVKM. This CDR3 is 14 amino acids long. The CDR3: CASSPPGRDTEAFF. The DNA for the CDR3 is TGTGCCAGCAGTCCTCCGGGTCGGGACACTGAAGCTTTCTTT.

V usage is TRBV5-5 and J usage is TRBJ2-5; the D is unclear. In germline, CDR1 is SGHKS, CDR2 YYEKEE (reference sequence). This CDR3 comprises 14 residues. Between the trimmed V and J ends, which lost 2 bases and 2 bases, there was a span of 10 bases. CDR3 residues: CASSFSRGQETQYF. In nucleotides, the CDR3 is TGTGCCAGCAGCTTTTCACGAGGACAAGAGACCCAGTACTTC.

This clone was observed a single time. The chain combines TRBV18 with TRBJ2-1; D gene ambiguous. V dropped 0 bases and J dropped 11 bases, with 8 bases sitting between them. This CDR3 is built from 12 residues. Germline assignment: CDR1 KGHSH and CDR2 LQKENI. CDR3 bases: TGTGCCAGCTCACCACCGGCGGAGAAGCAGTTCTTC. Amino acids: CASSPPAEKQFF.

This clone has only one observation. The chain carries TRBV19 and TRBJ2-3, with TRBD2 matching over 11 bases. Germline V gene data show CDR1 as LNHDA and CDR2 as SQIVND (reference sequence). Trimming cost V 4 bases and J 5 bases; bases outside gene matches: 11. The CDR3 runs 17 residues. The CDR3 DNA follows: TGTGCCAGTAGTAACCCCATAGCGGGAGGGACGAAAGATACGCAGTATTTT. Amino acid sequence: CASSNPIAGGTKDTQYF.

The rearrangement joins TRBV7-2 to TRBJ2-7; D is uncertain. The CDR3 spans 14 residues. V lost 3 bases and J 4 bases, leaving 13 bases between the germline ends. The germline V gene has CDR1 SGHTA and CDR2 FQGNSA. The DNA for the CDR3 is TGTGCCAGCAGCTTCGGACGCTTGTGGTACGAGCAGTACTTC. It encodes CASSFGRLWYEQYF.

This chain connects TRBV6-4 to TRBJ2-2, with 8 bases lining up with TRBD1. This CDR3 is 15 amino acids long. Germline CDR1 is MRHNA and CDR2 is SNTAGT. Trimming took 8 bases from V and 0 from J; bases not matched to a gene: 5. The CDR3 loop reads CASARQGTNTGELFF. Here the CDR3 DNA reads TGTGCCAGCGCAAGACAGGGGACGAACACCGGGGAGCTGTTTTTT.

The chain recombines TRBV7-9 with TRBJ1-4; 7 bases agree with TRBD1. The CDR3 extends over 15 amino acids. Germline CDR1 and CDR2: SEHNR and FQNEAQ (reference sequence). V lost 5 bases to trimming and J lost 5 bases; unmatched junction nucleotides: 8. The CDR3 DNA reads TGTGCCAGCAGCCTCGGACAGGTACTCAATGAAAAACTGTTTTTT. It specifies CASSLGQVLNEKLFF.

Only one count was recorded for this clone. The chain combines TRBV10-1 with TRBJ2-6; D gene uncertain. The CDR3 extends over 15 amino acids. The V gene's germline CDR1 is WNHNN and CDR2 SYGVQD (reference sequence). V lost 5 bases to trimming and J lost 0 bases, with 8 bases between them. CDR3 residues: CASSKDFSGANVLTF. DNA of the CDR3: TGCGCCAGCAGTAAGGATTTCTCTGGGGCCAACGTCCTGACTTTC.

The rearrangement joins TRBV21-1 to TRBJ2-1; whether TRBD2, the table's D call, matches the DNA was not checked. TRBV21-1 is flagged as a pseudogene. The CDR3 runs 15 residues. CDR3 coding DNA: TGTGCCAGAAAGGGGACTAGCGGGACCTACAATGAGCAGTTCTTC. It is translated as CARKGTSGTYNEQFF.

The chain is built from TRBV2 and TRBJ1-2; no clear D. CDR1 SNHLY and CDR2 FYNNEI come from the germline V gene. The CDR3 runs 13 residues. V lost 5 bases and J lost 4, with 11 bases in between. DNA for the CDR3: TGTGCCAGCAGTCGCGACCGCCTCTATGGCTACACCTTC. It yields the protein CASSRDRLYGYTF.

This sequence joins TRBV6-6 and TRBJ1-5; D unclear. The CDR3 runs 13 residues. Between the trimmed V and J ends, which lost 6 bases and 4 bases, there was a span of 10 bases. In germline, CDR1 is MNHNY, CDR2 SVGAGI (reference sequence). CDR3: CASRRRRNQPQHF. CDR3 in DNA: TGTGCCAGCAGAAGACGGAGGAATCAGCCCCAGCATTTT.

With respect to this clone: In the same sample, other DNA sequences code for this CDR3. The chain joins TRBV5-1 to TRBJ2-5, with 7 bases fitting TRBD1. The CDR3 length is 14 residues. The J segment lost 2 bases and the V segment lost 4 bases, leaving 5 bases of the junction unmatched. From germline, CDR1 is SGHRS and CDR2 YFSETQ. The CDR3 protein is CASSPGTAQETQYF. For the CDR3, the DNA is TGCGCCAGCAGCCCGGGGACAGCGCAAGAGACCCAGTACTTC.

In DNA form, the CDR3 reads TGTGCCAGCAGTGCGGGACGGTTCTCTGGGGCCAACGTCCTGACTTTC. Translated, it gives CASSAGRFSGANVLTF. The J gene is TRBJ2-6, the V gene TRBV2; D may correspond to TRBD1 or TRBD2 (5 bases each). From germline, CDR1 is SNHLY and CDR2 FYNNEI. The CDR3 loop spans 16 amino acids. V lost 4 bases and J lost 0, with 10 bases in between.

This clone was found once. This chain connects TRBV11-3 to TRBJ2-2; D call uncertain. V lost 1 base and J lost 2, with 11 bases in between. There are 16 residues in the CDR3. The germline V gene encodes CDR1 SGHNT and CDR2 YENEEA. The CDR3 DNA is TGTGCCAGCAGCTTAGCGGGTGGCTTTAACACCGGGGAGCTGTTTTTT. Translated, it gives CASSLAGGFNTGELFF.

In nucleotides, the CDR3 is TGTGCCAGCAGCCTTAGCGGAAATTACAATGAGCAGTTCTTC. Translation: CASSLSGNYNEQFF. The chain links TRBV7-9 to TRBJ2-1, with D perhaps TRBD2 (6 bases). Germline V gene data show CDR1 as SEHNR and CDR2 as FQNEAQ (reference sequence). Deletions cut 5 bases from V and 4 bases from J, with 12 bases between. This CDR3 spans 14 amino acids.

V usage is TRBV28 and J usage is TRBJ2-2; 7 bases fit TRBD1. Germline V gene lookup returns CDR1 MDHEN and CDR2 SYDVKM. The CDR3 spans 17 residues. J lost 6 bases, V lost 3 bases, and 13 bases had no gene match. CDR3 sequence (DNA): TGTGCCAGCAGTTTGGAATTAACAGGGGTGGTTGCCGGGGAGCTGTTTTTT. Amino acids: CASSLELTGVVAGELFF.

This chain uses TRBV7-9 with TRBJ2-7; D perhaps matches TRBD2 (5 bases). Germline V gene sequence: CDR1 SEHNR, CDR2 FQNEAQ (reference sequence). CDR3 length: 15 amino acids. V was shortened by 0 bases and J by 3 bases, with 12 bases between the two germline ends. The CDR3 DNA reads TGTGCCAGCAGCTTAGCTGTCGGACTGCGCTACGAGCAGTACTTC. Protein sequence: CASSLAVGLRYEQYF.

This chain connects TRBV6-4 to TRBJ2-7, with D possibly matching TRBD1 (5 bases). Germline V gene data show CDR1 as MRHNA and CDR2 as SNTAGT. V lost 2 bases and J 3 bases, leaving 23 bases between the germline ends. This CDR3 contains 18 residues. CDR3 DNA sequence: TGTGCCAGCAGTGACAGGAACCAGGACACACAGTTGAGCTACGAGCAGTACTTC. Amino acid sequence: CASSDRNQDTQLSYEQYF.

The genes are TRBV7-8 and TRBJ2-5; the match to TRBD2 covers 11 bases. With 4 bases clipped from V and 5 bases from J, the junction kept 9 bases outside the gene matches. The CDR3 runs 16 residues. Germline-derived CDR1 and CDR2 are SGHVS and FQNEAQ. The chain's CDR3 is CASSSGRLAGGETQYF. CDR3 in DNA: TGTGCCAGCAGCTCAGGCCGGCTAGCGGGAGGCGAGACCCAGTACTTC. Filled out from reference TRBV7-8 and TRBJ2-5, the complete variable domain reads GAGVSQSPRYKVAKRGQDVALRCDPISGHVSLFWYQQALGQGPEFLTYFQNEAQLDKSGLPSDRFFAERPEGSVSTLKIQRTQQEDSAVYLCASSSGRLAGGETQYFGPGTRLLVL.

This chain connects TRBV10-2 to TRBJ2-4; D is unresolved. Germline CDR1 and CDR2: WSHSY and SAAADI. The CDR3 has 17 residues. The V end lost 0 bases, the J end lost 0 bases, and 12 bases lay between the germline ends. The CDR3 reads CASSESLRFPAKNIQYF. The CDR3 nucleotides are TGCGCCAGCAGTGAGTCGTTACGTTTTCCAGCCAAAAACATTCAGTACTTC.